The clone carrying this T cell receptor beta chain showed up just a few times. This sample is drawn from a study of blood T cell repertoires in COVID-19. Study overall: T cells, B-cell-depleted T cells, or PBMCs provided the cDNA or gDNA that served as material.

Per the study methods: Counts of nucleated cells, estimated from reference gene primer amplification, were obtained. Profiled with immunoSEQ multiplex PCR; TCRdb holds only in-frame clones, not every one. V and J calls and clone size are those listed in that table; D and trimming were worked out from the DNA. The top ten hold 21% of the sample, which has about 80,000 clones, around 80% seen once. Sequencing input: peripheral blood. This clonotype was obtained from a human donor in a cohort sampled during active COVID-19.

DNA for the CDR3: TGTGCCAGCAGCAATCGCGGGACGCCCGGATGGGGCAATCAGCCCCAGCATTTT. Translated: CASSNRGTPGWGNQPQHF. This chain connects TRBV5-8 to TRBJ1-5; weak D call: TRBD1 (5 bases). The CDR3 is made up of 18 amino acids. The V end was cut by 4 bases, the J end by 2 bases, with 22 bases between. The V gene's germline CDR1 is SGHTS and CDR2 YDEGEE.